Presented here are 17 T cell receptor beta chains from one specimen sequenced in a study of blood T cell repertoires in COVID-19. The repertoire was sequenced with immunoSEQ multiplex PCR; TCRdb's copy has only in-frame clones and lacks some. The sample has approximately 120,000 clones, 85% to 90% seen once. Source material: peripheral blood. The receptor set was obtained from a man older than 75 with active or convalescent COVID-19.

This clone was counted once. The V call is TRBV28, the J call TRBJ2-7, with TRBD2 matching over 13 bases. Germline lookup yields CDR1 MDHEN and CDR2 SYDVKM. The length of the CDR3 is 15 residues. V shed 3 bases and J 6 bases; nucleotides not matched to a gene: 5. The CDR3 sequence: CASSFGTSGDREQYF. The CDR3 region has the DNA TGTGCCAGCAGTTTCGGGACTAGCGGGGACCGCGAGCAGTACTTC.

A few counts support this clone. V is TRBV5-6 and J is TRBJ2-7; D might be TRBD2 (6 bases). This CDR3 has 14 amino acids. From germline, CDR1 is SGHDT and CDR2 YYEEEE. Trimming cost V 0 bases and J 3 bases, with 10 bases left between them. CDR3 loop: CASSLAGGSYEQYF. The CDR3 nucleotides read TGTGCCAGCAGCTTGGCCGGGGGTAGCTACGAGCAGTACTTC.

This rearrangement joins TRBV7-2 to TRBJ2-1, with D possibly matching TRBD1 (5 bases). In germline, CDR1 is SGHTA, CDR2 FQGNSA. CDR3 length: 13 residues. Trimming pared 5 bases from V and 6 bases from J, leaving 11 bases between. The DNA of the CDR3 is TGTGCCAGCAGCGTGGGGCGGAGCAATGAGCAGTTCTTC. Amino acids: CASSVGRSNEQFF.

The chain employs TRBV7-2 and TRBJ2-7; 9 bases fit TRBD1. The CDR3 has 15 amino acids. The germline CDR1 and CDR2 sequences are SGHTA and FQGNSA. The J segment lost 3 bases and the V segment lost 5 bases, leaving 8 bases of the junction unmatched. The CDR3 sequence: CASSPGTGGYYEQYF. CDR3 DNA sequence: TGTGCCAGCAGCCCGGGAACAGGGGGCTACTACGAGCAGTACTTC.

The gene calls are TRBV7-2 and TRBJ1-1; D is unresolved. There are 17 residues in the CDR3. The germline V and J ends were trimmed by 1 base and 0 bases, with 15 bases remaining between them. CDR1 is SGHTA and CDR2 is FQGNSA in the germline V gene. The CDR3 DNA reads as TGTGCCAGCAGCTTAGATTCTCAGACTTTTATGAACACTGAAGCTTTCTTT. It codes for CASSLDSQTFMNTEAFF.

CDR3 sequence reads: CATSRDRRRHLMNTEAFF. In DNA, the CDR3 is TGTGCCACCAGCAGAGATCGCCGGAGGCACCTCATGAACACTGAAGCTTTCTTT. The V and J genes are TRBV15 and TRBJ1-1, with D unresolved. CDR3 size: 18 residues. Germline V gene data show CDR1 as LNHNV and CDR2 as YYDKDF (reference sequence). V gave up 0 bases and J gave up 0 bases, with 17 bases separating them.

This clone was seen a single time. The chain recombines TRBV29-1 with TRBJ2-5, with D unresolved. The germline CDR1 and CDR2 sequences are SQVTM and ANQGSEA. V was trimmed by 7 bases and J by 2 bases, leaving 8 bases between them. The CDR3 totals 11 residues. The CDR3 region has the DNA TGCAGCGCACAAGTACAAGAGACCCAGTACTTC. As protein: CSAQVQETQYF.

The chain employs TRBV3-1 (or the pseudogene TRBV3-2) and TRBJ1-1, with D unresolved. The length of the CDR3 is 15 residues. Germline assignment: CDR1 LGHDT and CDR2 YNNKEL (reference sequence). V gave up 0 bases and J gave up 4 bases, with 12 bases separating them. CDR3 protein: CASSQDGGLATEAFF. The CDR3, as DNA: TGTGCCAGCAGCCAAGATGGAGGGCTGGCCACTGAAGCTTTCTTT.

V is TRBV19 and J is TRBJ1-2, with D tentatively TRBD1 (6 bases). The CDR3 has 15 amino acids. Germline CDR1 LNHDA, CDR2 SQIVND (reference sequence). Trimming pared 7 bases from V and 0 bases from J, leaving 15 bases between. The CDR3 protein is CASMRGPGANYGYTF. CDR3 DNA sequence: TGTGCCAGTATGAGGGGTCCAGGGGCTAACTATGGCTACACCTTC.

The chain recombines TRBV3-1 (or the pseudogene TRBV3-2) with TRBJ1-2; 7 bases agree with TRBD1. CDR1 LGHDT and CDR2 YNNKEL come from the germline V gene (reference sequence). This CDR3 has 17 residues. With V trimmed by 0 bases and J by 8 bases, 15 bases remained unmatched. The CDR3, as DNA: TGTGCCAGCAGCCAAGACGTCGGGACAGCCGCTCTCTGGGGCTACACCTTC. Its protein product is CASSQDVGTAALWGYTF.

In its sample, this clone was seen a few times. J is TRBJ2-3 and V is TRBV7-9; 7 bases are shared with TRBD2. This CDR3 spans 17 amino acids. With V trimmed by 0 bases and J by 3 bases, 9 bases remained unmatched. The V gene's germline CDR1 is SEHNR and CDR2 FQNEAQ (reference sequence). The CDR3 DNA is TGTGCCAGCAGCTTAGCGCACGGACTAGGTTCGACAGATACGCAGTATTTT. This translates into CASSLAHGLGSTDTQYF.

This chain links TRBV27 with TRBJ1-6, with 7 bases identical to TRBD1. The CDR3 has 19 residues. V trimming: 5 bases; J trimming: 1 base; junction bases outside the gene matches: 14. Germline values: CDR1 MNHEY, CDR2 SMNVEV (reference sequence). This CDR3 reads CASSRSFKTGQSYNSPLHF. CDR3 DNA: TGTGCCAGCAGTCGATCCTTCAAGACAGGGCAATCCTATAATTCACCCCTCCACTTT.

The CDR3 DNA follows: TGTGCCAGCAGTTACGGGGGACTCCTGAGCGAGCAGTACTTC. Amino acids: CASSYGGLLSEQYF. The chain uses TRBV6-2 or TRBV6-3 and TRBJ2-7; weak D call: TRBD2 (6 bases). The CDR3 has 14 residues. V lost 2 bases and J lost 6, with 14 bases in between. Looked up from germline, CDR1 is MNHEY and CDR2 is SVGEGT.

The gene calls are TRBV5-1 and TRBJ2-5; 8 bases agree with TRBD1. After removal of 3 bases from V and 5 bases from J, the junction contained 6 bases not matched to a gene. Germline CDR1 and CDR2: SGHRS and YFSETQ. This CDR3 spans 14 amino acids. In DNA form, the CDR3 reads TGCGCCAGCAGCTGGGGGGACAGGTGGGAGACCCAGTACTTC. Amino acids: CASSWGDRWETQYF.

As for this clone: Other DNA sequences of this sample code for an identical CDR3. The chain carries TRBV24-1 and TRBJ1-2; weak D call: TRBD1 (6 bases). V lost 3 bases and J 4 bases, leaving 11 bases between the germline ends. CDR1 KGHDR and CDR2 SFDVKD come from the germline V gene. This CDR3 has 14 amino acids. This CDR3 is CATSDPGTFYGYTF. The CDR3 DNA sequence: TGTGCCACCAGTGATCCCGGGACATTCTATGGCTACACCTTC.

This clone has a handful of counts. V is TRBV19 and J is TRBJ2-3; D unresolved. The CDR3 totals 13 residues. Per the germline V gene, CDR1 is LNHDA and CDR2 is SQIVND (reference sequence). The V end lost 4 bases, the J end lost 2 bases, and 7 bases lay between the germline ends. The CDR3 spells CASSTPHTDTQYF. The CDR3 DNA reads TGTGCCAGTAGTACTCCACACACAGATACGCAGTATTTT.

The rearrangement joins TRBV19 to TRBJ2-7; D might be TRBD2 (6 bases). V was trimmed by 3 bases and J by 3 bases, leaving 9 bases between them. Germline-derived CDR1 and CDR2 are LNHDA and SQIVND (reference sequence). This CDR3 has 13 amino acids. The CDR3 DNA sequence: TGTGCCAGTAGTATCGGGGAGGTCTACGAGCAGTACTTC. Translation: CASSIGEVYEQYF.